This record looks at one TCR beta chain sequence and its context. The data were taken from a study of blood T cell repertoires in COVID-19. Study-level background: The samples span acute and convalescent COVID-19 from the United States, Italy and Spain.

Trimming cost V 3 bases and J 2 bases; bases outside gene matches: 5. Germline lookup yields CDR1 KGHSH and CDR2 LQKENI. The CDR3 is made up of 15 amino acids. Original processing notes: Using reference gene primer amplification, nucleated cell counts were estimated. Measured with immunoSEQ multiplex PCR; TCRdb has only the in-frame clones, and not every one. D and trimming were read from the DNA, whereas the V and J calls and clone size are those reported in that table. Of tens of thousands of clones in the sample, around 79% were seen once. The chain has TRBV18 and TRBJ2-7, with TRBD2 matching over 9 bases. The origin of this receptor is a human donor in a cohort sampled during active COVID-19. The specimen sequenced was peripheral blood. The chain's CDR3 is CASSPSGGYTYEQYF. As DNA, the CDR3 is TGTGCCAGCTCACCCAGCGGGGGGTACACCTACGAGCAGTACTTC.